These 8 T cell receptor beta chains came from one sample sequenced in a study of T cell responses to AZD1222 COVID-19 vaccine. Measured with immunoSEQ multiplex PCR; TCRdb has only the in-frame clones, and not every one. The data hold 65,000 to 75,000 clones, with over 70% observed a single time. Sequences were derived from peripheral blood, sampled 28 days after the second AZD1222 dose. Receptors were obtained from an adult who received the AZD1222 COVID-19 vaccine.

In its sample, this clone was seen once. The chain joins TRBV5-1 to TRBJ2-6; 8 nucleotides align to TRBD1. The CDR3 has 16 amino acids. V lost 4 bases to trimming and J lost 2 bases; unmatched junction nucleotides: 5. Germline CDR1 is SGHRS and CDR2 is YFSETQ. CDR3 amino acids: CASSLDRGAGANVLTF. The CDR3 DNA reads TGCGCCAGCAGCCTCGACAGGGGCGCTGGGGCCAACGTCCTGACTTTC.

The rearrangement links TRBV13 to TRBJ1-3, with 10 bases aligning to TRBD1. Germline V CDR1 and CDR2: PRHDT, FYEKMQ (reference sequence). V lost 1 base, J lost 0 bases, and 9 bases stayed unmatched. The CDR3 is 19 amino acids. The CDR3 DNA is TGTGCCAGCAGCTTAGCGGGACAGGGGCGAATAAGCTCTGGAAACACCATATATTTT. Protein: CASSLAGQGRISSGNTIYF.

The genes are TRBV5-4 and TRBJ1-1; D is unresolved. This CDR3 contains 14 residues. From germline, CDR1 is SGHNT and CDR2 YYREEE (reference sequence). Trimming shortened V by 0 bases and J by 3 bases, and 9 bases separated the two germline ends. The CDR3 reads CASSLDRWDTEAFF. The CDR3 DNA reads TGTGCCAGCAGCTTGGACCGGTGGGACACTGAAGCTTTCTTT.

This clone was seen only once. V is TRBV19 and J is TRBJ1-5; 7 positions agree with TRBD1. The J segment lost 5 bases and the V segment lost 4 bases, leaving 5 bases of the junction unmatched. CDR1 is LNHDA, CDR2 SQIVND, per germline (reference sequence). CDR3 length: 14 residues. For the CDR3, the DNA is TGTGCCAGTAGTAGTCAGGGACAGTATCAGCCCCAGCATTTT. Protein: CASSSQGQYQPQHF.

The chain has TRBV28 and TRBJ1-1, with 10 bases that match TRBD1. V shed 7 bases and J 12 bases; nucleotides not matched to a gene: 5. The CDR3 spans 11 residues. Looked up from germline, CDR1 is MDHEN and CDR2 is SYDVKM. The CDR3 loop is CASTSDRGPFF. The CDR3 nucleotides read TGTGCCAGCACCTCCGACAGGGGGCCTTTCTTT.

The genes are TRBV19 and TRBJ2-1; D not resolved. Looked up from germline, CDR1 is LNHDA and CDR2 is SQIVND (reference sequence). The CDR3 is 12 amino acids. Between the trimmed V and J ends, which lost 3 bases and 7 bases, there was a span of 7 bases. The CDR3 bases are TGTGCCAGTAGTATGATCGCTAATGAGCAGTTCTTC. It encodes CASSMIANEQFF.

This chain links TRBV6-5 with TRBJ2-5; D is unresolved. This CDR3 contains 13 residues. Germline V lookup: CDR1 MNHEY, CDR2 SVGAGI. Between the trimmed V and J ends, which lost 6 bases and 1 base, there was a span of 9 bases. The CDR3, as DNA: TGTGCCAGCAGCCCGCACCTCCAAGAGACCCAGTACTTC. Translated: CASSPHLQETQYF.

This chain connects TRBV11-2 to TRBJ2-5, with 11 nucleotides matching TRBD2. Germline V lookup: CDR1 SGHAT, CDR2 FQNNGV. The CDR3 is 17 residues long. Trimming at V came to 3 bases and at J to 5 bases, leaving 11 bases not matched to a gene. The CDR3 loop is CASSFGQLAGVRETQYF. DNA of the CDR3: TGTGCCAGCAGCTTTGGGCAACTAGCGGGAGTGCGGGAGACCCAGTACTTC.